One and the same sample provided the 22 T cell receptor beta chains below, sequenced in a study of T cells in Graves' hyperthyroidism and ophthalmopathy. TCR beta CDR3 regions were amplified from RNA. In the first-round RT-PCR of the TCR CDR3, the HTBI primer set was used. TCRdb itself ran the multiplex PCR reads through MiXCR, one entry per CDR3 protein. Counted here are 500,000 to 600,000 distinct CDR3 sequences, about 20% occurring once; the ten biggest clones make up approximately 50%. The sample comprised blood. The source is a man aged 40-49 years with Graves' ophthalmopathy.

This clonotype was observed at least ten times. V usage is TRBV5-1 and J usage is TRBJ1-1, with no clear D. Germline CDR1 SGHRS, CDR2 YFSETQ. This CDR3 contains 16 residues. The V end was cut by 0 bases, the J end by 0 bases, with 12 bases between. For the CDR3, the DNA is TGCGCCAGCAGCTTGGGGCCACGAACCCTGAACACTGAAGCTTTCTTT. It yields the protein CASSLGPRTLNTEAFF.

This clonotype has ten or more counts. The chain combines TRBV2 with TRBJ2-5; D is ambiguous. V was clipped by 3 bases and J by 6 bases, with 11 bases between them. CDR1 is SNHLY and CDR2 is FYNNEI in the germline V gene. The CDR3 runs to 13 residues. The CDR3 sequence is CASSDGSSKTQYF. The DNA of the CDR3 is TGTGCCAGCAGTGACGGTAGCTCCAAGACCCAGTACTTC.

This clonotype was seen a few times. The chain couples TRBV20-1 to TRBJ2-7, with 14 bases aligning to TRBD2. Germline V gene data show CDR1 as DFQATT and CDR2 as SNEGSKA (reference sequence). J lost 6 bases, V lost 0 bases, and 10 bases had no gene match. This CDR3 is 17 amino acids long. CDR3 in amino acids: CSARDLTSGGVWAEQYF. CDR3 bases: TGCAGTGCTAGAGATTTGACTAGCGGGGGGGTCTGGGCCGAGCAGTACTTC.

V gene TRBV30 combines with J gene TRBJ1-3; D remains unclear. The germline V gene has CDR1 GTSNPN and CDR2 SVGIG (reference sequence). V lost 5 bases and J 4 bases, leaving 18 bases between the germline ends. The CDR3 has 15 residues. CDR3 in amino acids: CAWSRTEAGGNTIYF. The CDR3 nucleotides are TGTGCCTGGTCTCGGACGGAGGCGGGCGGAAACACCATATATTTT.

The chain has TRBV19 and TRBJ1-2; maybe TRBD1 (5 bases). Germline V CDR1 and CDR2: LNHDA, SQIVND (reference sequence). The CDR3 contains 13 residues. The V and J ends lost 7 bases and 5 bases respectively, with 14 bases between them. CDR3 DNA sequence: TGTGCCAGTATGGGGACGGACCTTTATGGCTACACCTTC. As protein: CASMGTDLYGYTF.

This clonotype was counted only a few times. The chain uses TRBV12-5 and TRBJ2-5, with D possibly matching TRBD2 (6 bases). Germline loops: CDR1 LGHNT, CDR2 FRNRAP. V lost 3 bases to trimming and J lost 7 bases, with 15 bases between them. This CDR3 contains 14 residues. The CDR3 region has the DNA TGTGCTAGTGGTTTAGAGGGGATGGGAGGGACCCAGTACTTC. Translation gives CASGLEGMGGTQYF.

In this sample, this clonotype turned up many times. The J gene is TRBJ2-1, the V gene TRBV20-1, with D hard to call. The CDR3 has 14 amino acids. Germline V gene data show CDR1 as DFQATT and CDR2 as SNEGSKA (reference sequence). Trimming pared 6 bases from V and 5 bases from J, leaving 17 bases between. The CDR3 nucleotides are TGCAGTGCCCCGAGGCCCACCTTGGACAATGAGCAGTTCTTC. It codes for CSAPRPTLDNEQFF.

This clonotype was counted many times. The rearrangement joins TRBV2 to TRBJ2-2; D is perhaps TRBD1 (6 bases). V was cut by 5 bases and J by 0 bases, with 13 bases left in between. Looked up from germline, CDR1 is SNHLY and CDR2 is FYNNEI. The CDR3 sequence is 16 residues long. The CDR3 spells CASSMDSHANTGELFF. Written as DNA, the CDR3 is TGTGCCAGCAGTATGGACAGCCACGCGAACACCGGGGAGCTGTTTTTT.

This clonotype appeared many times. The chain is built from TRBV12-3 or TRBV12-4 and TRBJ1-1; D call uncertain. This CDR3 contains 13 residues. The V end was cut by 5 bases, the J end by 4 bases, with 11 bases between. CDR3 residues: CASSEGWRTEAFF. In nucleotides, the CDR3 is TGTGCCAGCAGTGAGGGTTGGCGCACTGAAGCTTTCTTT.

This clonotype appeared a few times. The chain couples TRBV5-1 to TRBJ2-2, with TRBD1 matching 7 bases. The CDR3 consists of 15 residues. V was clipped by 2 bases and J by 6 bases; unmatched bases: 7. Germline V gene data show CDR1 as SGHRS and CDR2 as YFSETQ. CDR3 sequence (DNA): TGCGCCAGCAGCTTTAGACAGGGACGAGCCGGGGAGCTGTTTTTT. Protein product: CASSFRQGRAGELFF.

The chain carries TRBV24-1 and TRBJ2-1; 12 bases match TRBD2. Germline V lookup: CDR1 KGHDR, CDR2 SFDVKD. CDR3 size: 16 residues. Unmatched junction bases numbered 7, after V lost 3 bases and J lost 8 bases. CDR3 sequence: CATSDPGTSGSHEQFF. CDR3 nucleotides: TGTGCCACCAGTGATCCCGGGACTAGCGGGTCCCATGAGCAGTTCTTC.

Only a few counts were recorded for this clonotype. This rearrangement joins TRBV7-9 to TRBJ2-7; 13 bases match TRBD2. This CDR3 has 16 amino acids. CDR1 SEHNR and CDR2 FQNEAQ come from the germline V gene (reference sequence). Trimming took 5 bases from V and 4 from J; bases not matched to a gene: 8. CDR3: CASSPGLAGVVYEQYF. CDR3 in DNA: TGTGCCAGCAGCCCAGGACTAGCGGGAGTAGTATACGAGCAGTACTTC.

This clonotype occurred many times. The genes are TRBV27 and TRBJ2-7; no definite D call. The CDR3 extends over 14 amino acids. From germline, CDR1 is MNHEY and CDR2 SMNVEV (reference sequence). V was cut by 6 bases and J by 4 bases, with 16 bases left in between. The DNA for the CDR3 is TGTGCCAGCAGCCTAGGCGATAGTTTATACGAGCAGTACTTC. This sequence encodes CASSLGDSLYEQYF.

This clonotype was seen a few times. The chain carries TRBV19 and TRBJ2-7; 7 bases are shared with TRBD2. The germline V gene encodes CDR1 LNHDA and CDR2 SQIVND (reference sequence). Trimming cost V 0 bases and J 5 bases; bases outside gene matches: 10. This CDR3 spans 16 amino acids. CDR3 DNA sequence: TGTGCCAGTAGTATAGATCTGAGGCGGGAGTTGGACGAGCAGTACTTC. Translating gives CASSIDLRRELDEQYF.

This clonotype was seen a handful of times. The rearrangement uses TRBV19 and TRBJ2-5; D is undetermined. Germline assignment: CDR1 LNHDA and CDR2 SQIVND (reference sequence). CDR3 size: 15 residues. Trimming pared 1 base from V and 3 bases from J, leaving 12 bases between. The CDR3, as DNA: TGTGCCAGTAGTATAGGCGGAGCCCGAAAAGAGACCCAGTACTTC. The encoded protein is CASSIGGARKETQYF. The variable domain in full, with the rest retrieved from reference TRBV19 and TRBJ2-5, is DGGITQSPKYLFRKEGQNVTLSCEQNLNHDAMYWYRQDPGQGLRLIYYSQIVNDFQKGDIAEGYSVSREKKESFPLTVTSAQKNPTAFYLCASSIGGARKETQYFGPGTRLLVL.

The V and J genes are TRBV28 and TRBJ1-1, with 7 bases aligning to TRBD1. The CDR3 runs 12 residues. Germline CDR1 is MDHEN and CDR2 is SYDVKM. Trimming at V came to 7 bases and at J to 4 bases, leaving 3 bases not matched to a gene. CDR3 sequence: CASNRDSTEAFF. Here the CDR3 DNA reads TGTGCCAGCAACCGGGACAGCACTGAAGCTTTCTTT. Supplemented by reference TRBV28 and TRBJ1-1, the full variable domain reads DVKVTQSSRYLVKRTGEKVFLECVQDMDHENMFWYRQDPGLGLRLIYFSYDVKMKEKGDIPEGYSVSREKKERFSLILESASTNQTSMYLCASNRDSTEAFFGQGTRLTVV.

This clonotype was observed a few times. The V and J genes are TRBV27 and TRBJ1-2; no clear D gene. CDR3 size: 15 residues. Trimming pared 3 bases from V and 5 bases from J, leaving 16 bases between. Germline lookup yields CDR1 MNHEY and CDR2 SMNVEV (reference sequence). For the CDR3, the DNA is TGTGCCAGCAGTTTCCTAGATGGAAGCCTGTATGGCTACACCTTC. It codes for CASSFLDGSLYGYTF.

In its sample, this clonotype was seen many times. Written as DNA, the CDR3 is TGTGCCAGCAGCTATGACAGAGGTCCCTACGAGCAGTACTTC. Translation: CASSYDRGPYEQYF. The genes are TRBV7-3 and TRBJ2-7; D might be TRBD1 (5 bases). The CDR3 has 14 residues. CDR1 is SGHTA and CDR2 is FQGTGA in the germline V gene. Trimming shortened V by 4 bases and J by 2 bases, and 12 bases separated the two germline ends.

CDR3 nucleotide sequence: TGCAGTGCGCCCGGGACAGGGGGTTACGAGCAGTACTTC. Its translation: CSAPGTGGYEQYF. The chain combines TRBV20-1 with TRBJ2-7; 11 nucleotides line up with TRBD1. In germline, CDR1 is DFQATT, CDR2 SNEGSKA (reference sequence). This CDR3 comprises 13 residues. V was clipped by 6 bases and J by 4 bases; unmatched bases: 5.

This clonotype showed up many times. The genes are TRBV5-1 and TRBJ2-7, with D tentatively TRBD2 (5 bases). The CDR3 has 14 residues. Trimming pared 7 bases from V and 2 bases from J, leaving 16 bases between. The V gene's germline CDR1 is SGHRS and CDR2 YFSETQ. CDR3: CASSTGIDTYEQYF. For the CDR3, the DNA is TGCGCCAGCTCCACCGGGATAGACACCTACGAGCAGTACTTC. The full variable domain, with the rest looked up from reference TRBV5-1 and TRBJ2-7, is KAGVTQTPRYLIKTRGQQVTLSCSPISGHRSVSWYQQTPGQGLQFLFEYFSETQRNKGNFPGRFSGRQFSNSRSEMNVSTLELGDSALYLCASSTGIDTYEQYFGPGTRLTVT.

The genes are TRBV7-9 and TRBJ2-7, with 12 bases matching TRBD2. Germline-derived CDR1 and CDR2 are SEHNR and FQNEAQ (reference sequence). The CDR3 extends over 19 amino acids. V lost 1 base, J lost 5 bases, and 15 bases stayed unmatched. This chain's CDR3 is CASSLVGLAGGLPRHEQYF. The CDR3, as DNA: TGTGCCAGCAGCTTAGTTGGGCTAGCGGGAGGGCTCCCGCGCCACGAGCAGTACTTC.

Ten or more counts support this clonotype. V is TRBV28 and J is TRBJ2-3; TRBD2 might be the D (6 bases). Trimming took off 6 bases at V and 3 bases at J, with 10 bases between the two ends. The CDR3 sequence is 13 residues long. Germline-derived CDR1 and CDR2 are MDHEN and SYDVKM. CDR3 loop: CASRDYGTDTQYF. The CDR3 DNA is TGTGCCAGCAGGGACTACGGGACAGATACGCAGTATTTT.